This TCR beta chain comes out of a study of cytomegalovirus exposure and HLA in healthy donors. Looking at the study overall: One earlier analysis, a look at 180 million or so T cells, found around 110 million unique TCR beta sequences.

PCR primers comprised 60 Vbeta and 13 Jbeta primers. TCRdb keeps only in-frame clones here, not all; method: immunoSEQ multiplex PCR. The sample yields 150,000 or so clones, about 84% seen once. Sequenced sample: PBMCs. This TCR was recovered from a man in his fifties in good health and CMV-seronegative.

DNA of the CDR3: TGTGCCAGCAGCCCCCCCGGGGCCAAAAACATTCAGTACTTC. This translates into CASSPPGAKNIQYF. The chain recombines TRBV6-5 with TRBJ2-4; D remains unclear. This CDR3 comprises 14 residues. The V end was cut by 6 bases, the J end by 1 base, with 10 bases between. The germline V gene has CDR1 MNHEY and CDR2 SVGAGI.